These 10 T cell receptor beta chains were all obtained from the same sample, sequenced in a study of cytomegalovirus exposure and HLA in healthy donors (dated by TCRdb to about 2017). Preparation of the library involved the immunoSEQ multiplex PCR assay. For the multiplex PCR, a mixture combining 60 forward primers for TCR Vbeta segments and 13 reverse primers for TCR Jbeta segments was used. TCRdb carries this immuneACCESS record with in-frame sequences only. Its versions omit some clonotypes, under half of them owing to an unresolved V gene in the studies checked, with the rest unexplained. The sample contains 100,000 to 120,000 clones, over 75% of them found a single time. Roughly 8.6% of the sample belongs to the ten largest clones. The material sequenced was PBMCs. These receptors originate from a woman aged 35 to 49 in good health and CMV-seropositive.

This chain connects TRBV5-4 to TRBJ2-1, with TRBD1 matching 11 bases. CDR3 length: 14 residues. The V gene end was trimmed by 5 bases and the J gene end by 8 bases; junction bases not matched to a gene: 6. Germline CDR1 is SGHNT and CDR2 is YYREEE (reference sequence). This CDR3 reads CASSSDRGRHEQFF. In DNA form, the CDR3 reads TGTGCCAGCAGTTCGGACAGGGGGCGACATGAGCAGTTCTTC.

This rearrangement joins TRBV5-1 to TRBJ1-1; D is uncertain. The length of the CDR3 is 13 residues. Trimming shortened V by 1 base and J by 2 bases, and 6 bases separated the two germline ends. Germline V gives CDR1 SGHRS, CDR2 YFSETQ. CDR3 sequence (DNA): TGCGCCAGCAGCTTGATGTCAAACACTGAAGCTTTCTTT. Translation: CASSLMSNTEAFF.

This chain joins TRBV11-2 and TRBJ2-1; D call uncertain. Trimming stripped 4 bases from V and 9 bases from J, with 13 bases between. The germline gives CDR1 SGHAT, CDR2 FQNNGV. The CDR3 loop spans 13 amino acids. The CDR3 coding sequence is TGTGCCAGCAGCTCCACCCCCTTCGGTGAGCAGTTCTTC. Protein: CASSSTPFGEQFF.

With respect to this clone: The same CDR3 also results from other DNA sequences found in this sample. The J gene is TRBJ2-5, the V gene TRBV5-4; D is possibly TRBD1 (6 bases). The length of the CDR3 is 14 residues. In germline, CDR1 is SGHNT, CDR2 YYREEE (reference sequence). V was trimmed by 0 bases and J by 3 bases, leaving 9 bases between them. CDR3 region: CASSLGSGEETQYF. In DNA form, the CDR3 reads TGTGCCAGCAGCTTGGGTTCAGGGGAAGAGACCCAGTACTTC.

In its sample, this clone was seen a few times. The genes are TRBV6-1 and TRBJ1-5; 7 nucleotides agree with TRBD1. Trimming removed 8 bases from V and 4 bases from J; junction bases left unmatched: 5. Germline assignment: CDR1 MNHNS and CDR2 SASEGT. The CDR3 length is 13 residues. The CDR3, as DNA: TGTGCCAGCTGCCGGGACAGAAATCAGCCCCAGCATTTT. Protein sequence: CASCRDRNQPQHF.

The gene calls are TRBV5-1 and TRBJ2-1, with 9 bases identical to TRBD1. The CDR3 is 16 residues long. V lost 4 bases, J lost 0 bases, and 5 bases stayed unmatched. Per germline, CDR1 SGHRS and CDR2 YFSETQ. The CDR3 DNA reads TGCGCCAGCAGCCTATCGACAGGGGGCTCCTACAATGAGCAGTTCTTC. As protein: CASSLSTGGSYNEQFF.

The chain carries TRBV5-1 and TRBJ1-1; 7 nucleotides agree with TRBD1. There are 14 residues in the CDR3. CDR1 is SGHRS and CDR2 is YFSETQ in the germline V gene. V shed 6 bases and J 5 bases; nucleotides not matched to a gene: 10. The CDR3 here is CASTQTGYSTEAFF. CDR3 in DNA: TGCGCCAGCACCCAGACAGGGTACTCAACTGAAGCTTTCTTT.

A single count supports this clone. The V call is TRBV19, the J call TRBJ1-1; the D gene is possibly TRBD1 (5 bases). Germline values: CDR1 LNHDA, CDR2 SQIVND (reference sequence). V gave up 3 bases and J gave up 2 bases, with 13 bases separating them. This CDR3 has 15 residues. Written as DNA, the CDR3 is TGTGCCAGTAGTATTGGGGGGACTCCCAACACTGAAGCTTTCTTT. Translated: CASSIGGTPNTEAFF.

This sequence joins TRBV5-1 and TRBJ2-1, with 9 positions matching TRBD1. The CDR3 is 15 residues long. The J segment lost 3 bases and the V segment lost 4 bases, leaving 5 bases of the junction unmatched. Looked up from germline, CDR1 is SGHRS and CDR2 is YFSETQ. The CDR3 sequence: CASSNGQGIYNEQFF. The CDR3 nucleotides are TGCGCCAGCAGCAATGGACAGGGGATCTACAATGAGCAGTTCTTC.

In its sample, this clone was seen once. CDR3 region: CASSADYNEQFF. The DNA for the CDR3 is TGTGCCAGCAGCGCGGACTACAATGAGCAGTTCTTC. The V gene is TRBV7-6, the J gene TRBJ2-1; D not resolved. Trimming cost V 5 bases and J 3 bases, with 5 bases left between them. The CDR3 contains 12 residues. Per germline, CDR1 SGHVS and CDR2 FNYEAQ.